The 18 T cell receptor beta chains presented below share a single source sample, sequenced in a study of CD8 T cells in Susac syndrome. About 0.5 to 1 ug RNA was reverse transcribed with random hexamers. TCRdb called the immunoSEQ multiplex PCR reads again in MiXCR, with one record for every CDR3 protein. The top ten clones hold under 0.095% of a sample with 200,000 or so distinct CDR3 sequences, roughly 95% of them seen once. The sequenced material came from CD4+ T cells from PBMCs. The receptors stem from a human donor with multiple sclerosis.

V is TRBV20-1 and J is TRBJ2-3, with TRBD1 as a possible D gene (6 bases). V lost 6 bases and J 2 bases, leaving 18 bases between the germline ends. This CDR3 is built from 15 residues. Germline lookup yields CDR1 DFQATT and CDR2 SNEGSKA (reference sequence). The CDR3 is CSARGLAEITDTQYF. CDR3 coding DNA: TGCAGTGCCAGGGGATTAGCAGAGATCACAGATACGCAGTATTTT.

The chain carries TRBV15 and TRBJ2-7; possibly TRBD1 or TRBD2 for D (5 bases each). The CDR3 loop spans 15 amino acids. CDR1 and CDR2 from the germline V gene are LNHNV and YYDKDF (reference sequence). V dropped 0 bases and J dropped 1 base, with 10 bases sitting between them. The CDR3 sequence: CATSRDGTGSYEQYF. CDR3 bases: TGTGCCACCAGCAGAGATGGGACGGGATCCTACGAGCAGTACTTC.

V usage is TRBV3-1 and J usage is TRBJ1-5; possible D gene TRBD1, 5 bases. Trimming pared 5 bases from V and 0 bases from J, leaving 11 bases between. This CDR3 is built from 15 residues. Per the germline V gene, CDR1 is LGHDT and CDR2 is YNNKEL (reference sequence). The CDR3 protein is CASSGGPNSNQPQHF. DNA of the CDR3: TGTGCCAGCAGCGGGGGACCGAATAGCAATCAGCCCCAGCATTTT.

The V and J genes are TRBV24-1 and TRBJ1-5, with TRBD1 matching over 7 bases. J lost 5 bases, V lost 5 bases, and 5 bases had no gene match. Germline assignment: CDR1 KGHDR and CDR2 SFDVKD. The CDR3 runs 14 residues. CDR3 loop: CATSARGFHQPQHF. CDR3 in DNA: TGTGCCACCAGTGCCAGGGGGTTTCATCAGCCCCAGCATTTT.

The chain employs TRBV29-1 and TRBJ1-2; D may be TRBD1 (6 bases). The germline V gene encodes CDR1 SQVTM and CDR2 ANQGSEA. This CDR3 contains 12 residues. V was clipped by 3 bases and J by 3 bases, with 8 bases between them. CDR3: CSVDGGHYGYTF. The CDR3 coding sequence is TGCAGCGTTGATGGGGGCCACTATGGCTACACCTTC.

This rearrangement joins TRBV27 to TRBJ2-7, with 11 positions matching TRBD2. Germline assignment: CDR1 MNHEY and CDR2 SMNVEV (reference sequence). This CDR3 region has 14 residues. The V gene end was trimmed by 5 bases and the J gene end by 7 bases; junction bases not matched to a gene: 7. CDR3 DNA sequence: TGTGCCAGCAGTATACTAGCGGGAGTAGAAGAGCAGTACTTC. Its protein is CASSILAGVEEQYF.

The V call is TRBV29-1, the J call TRBJ1-2, with D unresolved. Germline V CDR1 and CDR2: SQVTM, ANQGSEA. This CDR3 is built from 13 residues. V was clipped by 4 bases and J by 8 bases, with 17 bases between them. The CDR3 loop reads CSVVEGNMGGYTF. For the CDR3, the DNA is TGCAGCGTTGTGGAGGGCAACATGGGGGGCTACACCTTC.

V and J are TRBV23-1 and TRBJ2-7, with 9 positions matching TRBD1. TRBV23-1 is an open reading frame whose function is uncertain. The CDR3 spans 12 residues. The J segment lost 8 bases and the V segment lost 8 bases, leaving 7 bases of the junction unmatched. The CDR3: CASANTGGQQYF. CDR3 nucleotides: TGCGCCAGCGCAAATACAGGGGGCCAGCAGTACTTC.

The chain has TRBV19 and TRBJ1-5; weak D call: TRBD1 (5 bases). Trimming pared 5 bases from V and 6 bases from J, leaving 20 bases between. CDR3 length: 16 amino acids. Per germline, CDR1 LNHDA and CDR2 SQIVND (reference sequence). The CDR3 DNA follows: TGTGCCAGTAGTGGGGGGACTCTTTCGGGAAGTCAGCCCCAGCATTTT. Residues: CASSGGTLSGSQPQHF. Looking up the rest from reference TRBV19 and TRBJ1-5 gives the full variable domain: DGGITQSPKYLFRKEGQNVTLSCEQNLNHDAMYWYRQDPGQGLRLIYYSQIVNDFQKGDIAEGYSVSREKKESFPLTVTSAQKNPTAFYLCASSGGTLSGSQPQHFGDGTRLSIL.

The chain links TRBV27 to TRBJ1-2, with 10 positions matching TRBD1. This CDR3 contains 14 residues. Losses at the gene ends were 10 bases for V and 6 bases for J; bases not matched to a gene: 11. Germline CDR1 reads MNHEY; CDR2 reads SMNVEV (reference sequence). CDR3 loop: CATWAHGTGDGYTF. The CDR3 DNA reads as TGTGCCACCTGGGCCCACGGGACAGGGGATGGCTACACCTTC.

The chain combines TRBV20-1 with TRBJ2-7; the D gene is possibly TRBD2 (6 bases). The CDR3 is made up of 14 amino acids. V was trimmed by 6 bases and J by 0 bases, leaving 15 bases between them. The germline V gene encodes CDR1 DFQATT and CDR2 SNEGSKA (reference sequence). The CDR3 DNA follows: TGCAGTGCCATTCCGGCGGACTACTCCTACGAGCAGTACTTC. As protein: CSAIPADYSYEQYF.

Written as DNA, the CDR3 is TGCAGCGTCAAAGGACAGGGAGCGGGTGGCTACACCTTC. Translation gives CSVKGQGAGGYTF. The V call is TRBV29-1, the J call TRBJ1-2, with 8 bases that match TRBD1. This CDR3 comprises 13 residues. Germline CDR1 is SQVTM and CDR2 is ANQGSEA. V lost 6 bases to trimming and J lost 7 bases; unmatched junction nucleotides: 10.

The V gene is TRBV5-4, the J gene TRBJ1-2, with D perhaps TRBD1 (5 bases). Germline V gene sequence: CDR1 SGHNT, CDR2 YYREEE (reference sequence). Trimming took off 2 bases at V and 7 bases at J, with 9 bases between the two ends. This CDR3 spans 12 amino acids. In DNA, the CDR3 is TGTGCCAGCAGCTTCAGGGTTGGTGGCTACACCTTC. Translated, it gives CASSFRVGGYTF.

This chain links TRBV15 with TRBJ1-5, with D possibly being TRBD1 (5 bases). The germline V gene encodes CDR1 LNHNV and CDR2 YYDKDF (reference sequence). The CDR3 length is 16 residues. V was pared by 1 base and J by 0 bases, with 10 bases between. CDR3 DNA sequence: TGTGCCACCAGCAGAGGGGGGGACGATAGCAATCAGCCCCAGCATTTT. Translated, it gives CATSRGGDDSNQPQHF.

The V gene is TRBV15, the J gene TRBJ1-5; D is undetermined. The ends were cut back, 4 bases at V and 5 bases at J, with 6 bases in the middle. CDR1 and CDR2 from the germline V gene are LNHNV and YYDKDF (reference sequence). This CDR3 has 12 residues. For the CDR3, the DNA is TGTGCCACCAGCATTTTCGATCAGCCCCAGCATTTT. Encoded protein: CATSIFDQPQHF.

The genes are TRBV29-1 and TRBJ2-2; the D is unclear. The V and J ends lost 5 bases and 5 bases respectively, with 12 bases between them. The CDR3 runs to 13 residues. The V gene's germline CDR1 is SQVTM and CDR2 ANQGSEA. CDR3 in amino acids: CSVTKAATGELFF. The CDR3 DNA is TGCAGCGTTACAAAAGCAGCGACCGGGGAGCTGTTTTTT.

The V call is TRBV7-9, the J call TRBJ1-2; TRBD1 matches 7 bases. This CDR3 contains 15 residues. V shed 1 base, J shed 2 bases, and the junction held 4 bases outside the gene matches. In germline, CDR1 is SEHNR, CDR2 FQNEAQ (reference sequence). This CDR3 reads CASSLGADRNYGYTF. CDR3 coding DNA: TGTGCCAGCAGCTTAGGGGCGGACAGGAACTATGGCTACACCTTC.

The chain employs TRBV20-1 and TRBJ2-1; no clear D. Germline V gene data show CDR1 as DFQATT and CDR2 as SNEGSKA (reference sequence). Trimming shortened V by 2 bases and J by 9 bases, and 11 bases separated the two germline ends. CDR3 size: 12 residues. CDR3 bases: TGCAGTGCTAGAATCAGCGTTGGTGAGCAGTTCTTC. Translation gives CSARISVGEQFF.